This T cell receptor (beta chain) was found in a study of blood T cell repertoires in COVID-19. This CDR3 contains 15 residues. Unmatched junction bases numbered 9, after V lost 3 bases and J lost 7 bases. Germline V gene data show CDR1 as SGHRS and CDR2 as YFSETQ. As processed by the authors: Amplification of reference gene primers provided the estimated nucleated cell counts. Clones were sequenced by immunoSEQ multiplex PCR, and TCRdb holds only the in-frame ones, with some missing. V and J calls and clone size are copied from that table; D and trimming were computed from the DNA. The sample has around 40,000 clones, approximately 85% seen once.

The chain employs TRBV5-1 and TRBJ1-2, with 10 bases that match TRBD1. This clonotype was obtained from a human donor in a cohort sampled during active COVID-19. Material for sequencing was peripheral blood. CDR3 in DNA: TGCGCCAGCAGCTCCGAGATGGACAGGGGGTCTGGCTACACCTTC. Its protein is CASSSEMDRGSGYTF.